Below, one T cell receptor (beta chain) is given with its context. This record belongs to a study of OX40 agonist ivuxolimab in advanced cancers. The length of the CDR3 is 11 residues. Trimming pared 2 bases from V and 4 bases from J, leaving 6 bases between. The germline gives CDR1 GTSNPN, CDR2 SVGIG (reference sequence). The assay was immunoSEQ multiplex PCR, and TCRdb's table has in-frame clones only and misses some. This table holds around 66,000 clones, around 83% found once. The material was CD4+ or CD8+ T cells sorted from blood, obtained in a trial of the OX40 agonist ivuxolimab. This rearrangement joins TRBV30 to TRBJ2-7; D unresolved. The sequence was collected from an adult with an advanced solid tumor such as melanoma, head and neck, liver or kidney cancer. The CDR3: CAWSMGYEQYF. CDR3 in DNA: TGTGCCTGGAGTATGGGGTACGAGCAGTACTTC. The entire variable domain, with the rest obtained from reference TRBV30 and TRBJ2-7, is as follows: SQTIHQWPATLVQPVGSPLSLECTVEGTSNPNLYWYRQAAGRGLQLLFYSVGIGQISSEVPQNLSASRPQDRQFILSSKKLLLSDSGFYLCAWSMGYEQYFGPGTRLTVT.